Included here is one TCR beta chain sequence, with context. Its antigen is as yet unknown. The data belong to a study of T cell responses to AZD1222 COVID-19 vaccine. Researchers grouped second doses given at about 4 or about 12 weeks into one pool. Study-wide points: None of the repertoires were sampled until the peak T cell response had passed. Reportedly, nearly half of unique spike TCRs recognized epitopes outside B.1.351/B.1.1.7 mutations. A mostly white British donor set with more females was recruited, and clonal diversity was possibly underestimated.

Assay: immunoSEQ multiplex PCR; the TCRdb copy retains only in-frame clones and omits some. The repertoire holds about 270,000 clones, with about 94% as singletons. The receptor was derived from an adult who received the AZD1222 COVID-19 vaccine. Material: peripheral blood, obtained 28 days after the second AZD1222 dose.

This chain's CDR3 is CASSPGQGASQPQHF. CDR3 DNA: TGCGCCAGCAGCCCGGGGCAGGGGGCGAGTCAGCCCCAGCATTTT. The chain combines TRBV5-1 with TRBJ1-5; 8 bases agree with TRBD1. The CDR3 loop spans 15 amino acids. Looked up from germline, CDR1 is SGHRS and CDR2 is YFSETQ. V trimming: 4 bases; J trimming: 6 bases; junction bases outside the gene matches: 9.